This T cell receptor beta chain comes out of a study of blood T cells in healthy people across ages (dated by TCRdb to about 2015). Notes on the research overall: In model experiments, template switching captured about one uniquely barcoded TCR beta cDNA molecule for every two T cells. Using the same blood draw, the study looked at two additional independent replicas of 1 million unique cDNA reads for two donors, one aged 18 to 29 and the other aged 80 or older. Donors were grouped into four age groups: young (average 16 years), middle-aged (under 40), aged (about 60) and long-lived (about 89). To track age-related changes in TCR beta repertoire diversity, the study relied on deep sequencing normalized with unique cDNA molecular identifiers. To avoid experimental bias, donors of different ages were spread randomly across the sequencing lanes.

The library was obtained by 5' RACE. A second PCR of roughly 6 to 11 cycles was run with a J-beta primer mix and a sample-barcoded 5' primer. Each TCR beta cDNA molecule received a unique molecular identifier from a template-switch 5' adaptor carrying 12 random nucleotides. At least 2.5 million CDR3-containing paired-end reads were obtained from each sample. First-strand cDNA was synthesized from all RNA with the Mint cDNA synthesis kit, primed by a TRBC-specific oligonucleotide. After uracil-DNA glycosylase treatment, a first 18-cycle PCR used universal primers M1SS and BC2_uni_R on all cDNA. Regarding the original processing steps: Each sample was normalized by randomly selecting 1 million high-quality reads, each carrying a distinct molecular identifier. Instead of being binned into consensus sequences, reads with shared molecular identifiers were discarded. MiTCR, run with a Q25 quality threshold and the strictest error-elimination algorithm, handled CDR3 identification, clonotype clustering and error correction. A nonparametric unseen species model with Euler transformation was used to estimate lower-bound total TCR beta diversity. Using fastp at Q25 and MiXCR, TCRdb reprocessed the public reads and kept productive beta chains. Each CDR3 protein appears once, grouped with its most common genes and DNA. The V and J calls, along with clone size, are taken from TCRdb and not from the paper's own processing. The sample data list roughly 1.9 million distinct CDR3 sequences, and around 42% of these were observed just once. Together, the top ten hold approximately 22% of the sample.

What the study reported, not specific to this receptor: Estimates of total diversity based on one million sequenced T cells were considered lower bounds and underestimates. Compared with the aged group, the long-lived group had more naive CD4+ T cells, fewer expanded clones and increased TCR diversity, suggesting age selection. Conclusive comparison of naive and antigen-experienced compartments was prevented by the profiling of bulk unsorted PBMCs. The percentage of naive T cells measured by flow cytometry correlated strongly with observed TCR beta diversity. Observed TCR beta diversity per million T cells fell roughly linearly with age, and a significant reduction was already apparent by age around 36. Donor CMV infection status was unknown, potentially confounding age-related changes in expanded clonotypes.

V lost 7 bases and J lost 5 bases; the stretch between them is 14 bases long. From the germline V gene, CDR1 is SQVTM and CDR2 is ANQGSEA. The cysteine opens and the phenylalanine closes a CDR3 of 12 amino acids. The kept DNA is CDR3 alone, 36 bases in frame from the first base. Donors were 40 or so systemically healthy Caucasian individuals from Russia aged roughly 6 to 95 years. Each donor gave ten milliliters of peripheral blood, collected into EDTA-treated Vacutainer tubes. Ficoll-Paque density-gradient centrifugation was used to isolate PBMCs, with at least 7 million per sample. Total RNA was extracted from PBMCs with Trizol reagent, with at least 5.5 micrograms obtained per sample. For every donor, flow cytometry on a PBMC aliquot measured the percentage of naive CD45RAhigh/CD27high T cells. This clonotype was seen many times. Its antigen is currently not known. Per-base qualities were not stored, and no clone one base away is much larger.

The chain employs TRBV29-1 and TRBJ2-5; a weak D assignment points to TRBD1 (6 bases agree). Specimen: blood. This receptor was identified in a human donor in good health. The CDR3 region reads CSAGQIVETQYF. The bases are TGCAGCGCAGGACAGATAGTGGAGACCCAGTACTTC.